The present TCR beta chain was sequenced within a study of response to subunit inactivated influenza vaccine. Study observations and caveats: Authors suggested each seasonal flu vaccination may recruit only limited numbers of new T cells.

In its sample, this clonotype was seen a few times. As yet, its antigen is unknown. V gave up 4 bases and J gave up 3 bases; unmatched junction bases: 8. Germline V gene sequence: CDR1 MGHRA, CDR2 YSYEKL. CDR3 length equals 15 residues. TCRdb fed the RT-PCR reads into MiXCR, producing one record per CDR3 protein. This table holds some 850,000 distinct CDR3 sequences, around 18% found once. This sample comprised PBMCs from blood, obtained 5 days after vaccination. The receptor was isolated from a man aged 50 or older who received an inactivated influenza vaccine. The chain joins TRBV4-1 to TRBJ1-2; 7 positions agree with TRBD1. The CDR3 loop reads CASSLRTGEDYGYTF. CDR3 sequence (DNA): TGCGCCAGCAGCCTTCGTACAGGGGAGGACTATGGCTACACCTTC.